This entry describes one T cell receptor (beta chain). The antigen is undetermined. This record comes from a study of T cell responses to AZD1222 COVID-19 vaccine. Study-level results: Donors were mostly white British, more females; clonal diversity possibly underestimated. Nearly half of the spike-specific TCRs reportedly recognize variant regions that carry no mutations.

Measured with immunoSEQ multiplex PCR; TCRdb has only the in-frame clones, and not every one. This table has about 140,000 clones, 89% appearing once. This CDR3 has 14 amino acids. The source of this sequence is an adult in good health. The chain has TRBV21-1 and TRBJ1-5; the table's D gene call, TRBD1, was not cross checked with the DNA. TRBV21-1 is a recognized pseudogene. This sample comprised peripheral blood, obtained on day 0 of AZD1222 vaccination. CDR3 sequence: CASSSLFGKQPQHF. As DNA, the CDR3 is TGTGCCAGCAGCTCCCTTTTTGGCAAACAGCCCCAGCATTTT.